These 14 T cell receptor beta chains originate from one sample sequenced in a study of T cell responses to AZD1222 COVID-19 vaccine. Profiling relied on immunoSEQ multiplex PCR, and the TCRdb table lists in-frame clones only, not all of them. Of about 120,000 clones in the sample, roughly 91% were seen once. The material sequenced was peripheral blood, taken on day 0 of MenACWY control vaccination. These receptors were collected from an adult in good health.

The chain joins TRBV4-1 to TRBJ1-2, with unresolved D. From germline, CDR1 is MGHRA and CDR2 YSYEKL. The germline V and J ends were trimmed by 4 bases and 8 bases, with 11 bases remaining between them. This CDR3 contains 12 residues. CDR3 sequence (DNA): TGCGCCAGCAGCCTTTCAGGAACCGGCTACACCTTC. It yields the protein CASSLSGTGYTF.

The chain couples TRBV10-3 to TRBJ2-7; unclear D gene. This CDR3 region has 15 residues. From germline, CDR1 is ENHRY and CDR2 SYGVKD. Trimming stripped 3 bases from V and 0 bases from J, with 12 bases between. The DNA for the CDR3 is TGTGCCATCAGTGATCGTACCACAAGCTCCTACGAGCAGTACTTC. Protein product: CAISDRTTSSYEQYF.

The rearrangement uses TRBV5-1 and TRBJ2-5; D is unclear. The V gene's germline CDR1 is SGHRS and CDR2 YFSETQ. This CDR3 contains 13 residues. V gave up 0 bases and J gave up 0 bases, with 3 bases separating them. CDR3 amino acids: CASSLAHQETQYF. The DNA for the CDR3 is TGCGCCAGCAGCTTGGCGCACCAAGAGACCCAGTACTTC.

This chain joins TRBV5-4 and TRBJ1-6, with D perhaps matching TRBD1 (6 bases). V was trimmed by 4 bases and J by 8 bases, leaving 10 bases between them. Germline V lookup: CDR1 SGHNT, CDR2 YYREEE (reference sequence). CDR3 length: 13 residues. The CDR3 loop reads CASSEGDDSPLHF. In DNA, the CDR3 is TGTGCCAGCAGCGAGGGGGATGATTCACCCCTCCACTTT.

The chain combines TRBV7-6 with TRBJ2-1; a weak D match, TRBD2 (5 bases). Trimming stripped 5 bases from V and 9 bases from J, with 14 bases between. The CDR3 is made up of 13 amino acids. Germline V gene lookup returns CDR1 SGHVS and CDR2 FNYEAQ. The CDR3 here is CASSEMTGVEQFF. The CDR3 DNA follows: TGTGCCAGCAGCGAGATGACCGGGGTTGAGCAGTTCTTC.

The chain uses TRBV4-2 and TRBJ2-1, with a tentative D call TRBD1 (6 bases). In germline, CDR1 is LGHNA, CDR2 YNFKEQ. The CDR3 is 16 residues long. V gave up 4 bases and J gave up 0 bases, with 13 bases separating them. The CDR3 reads CASSPQGQSSYNEQFF. The CDR3 DNA is TGTGCCAGCAGCCCCCAGGGACAAAGCTCCTACAATGAGCAGTTCTTC.

The V and J genes are TRBV11-3 and TRBJ2-2; possible D gene TRBD1, 6 bases. This CDR3 spans 15 amino acids. The V end was cut by 5 bases, the J end by 5 bases, with 15 bases between. Germline CDR1 is SGHNT and CDR2 is YENEEA. The CDR3 loop reads CASSPRPGETGELFF. CDR3 DNA sequence: TGTGCCAGCAGCCCCCGCCCAGGGGAAACCGGGGAGCTGTTTTTT.

This CDR3 reads CASSFTGSNEQYF. The CDR3, as DNA: TGTGCCAGCAGCTTTACAGGGAGCAACGAGCAGTACTTC. V gene TRBV11-2 combines with J gene TRBJ2-7; D might be TRBD1 (6 bases). CDR1 and CDR2 (germline): SGHAT, FQNNGV. This CDR3 is 13 amino acids long. Trimming removed 3 bases from V and 5 bases from J, with 11 bases in between.

The chain links TRBV19 to TRBJ1-3; weak D call: TRBD1 (5 bases). CDR3 size: 16 residues. Germline V gives CDR1 LNHDA, CDR2 SQIVND (reference sequence). V lost 2 bases and J lost 0, with 11 bases in between. CDR3 region: CASSIQGSDSGNTIYF. DNA for the CDR3: TGTGCCAGTAGTATACAGGGATCGGACTCTGGAAACACCATATATTTT.

The gene calls are TRBV12-3 or TRBV12-4 and TRBJ1-2, with D possibly matching TRBD1 (5 bases). Between the trimmed V and J ends, which lost 3 bases and 4 bases, there was a span of 9 bases. CDR3 length equals 13 residues. As DNA, the CDR3 is TGTGCCAGCAGTTTTTTGGGGGGCTATGGCTACACCTTC. Its protein is CASSFLGGYGYTF.

In this sample, this clone turned up once. CDR3 bases: TGTGCCAGCAGCCCCGGGGGAGGGAGCTCCTACAATGAGCAGTTCTTC. Residues: CASSPGGGSSYNEQFF. The chain has TRBV7-9 and TRBJ2-1, with TRBD2 matching 7 bases. Trimming cost V 5 bases and J 0 bases; bases outside gene matches: 7. Germline lookup yields CDR1 SEHNR and CDR2 FQNEAQ (reference sequence). The CDR3 covers 16 residues.

This clone was seen only a few times. The rearrangement links TRBV10-3 to TRBJ1-6; 10 nucleotides align to TRBD1. Trimming removed 5 bases from V and 9 bases from J; junction bases left unmatched: 4. The CDR3 is 14 residues long. CDR1 is ENHRY and CDR2 is SYGVKD in the germline V gene. The CDR3 loop is CAISTGTGASPLHF. As DNA, the CDR3 is TGTGCCATCAGTACCGGGACAGGGGCTTCACCCCTCCACTTT.

V is TRBV7-8 and J is TRBJ1-1; D is ambiguous. Germline CDR1 and CDR2: SGHVS and FQNEAQ. V lost 3 bases and J lost 5, with 22 bases in between. This CDR3 is 17 amino acids long. This CDR3 is CASSLKAGRVGSTEAFF. The CDR3 coding sequence is TGTGCCAGCAGCTTGAAGGCCGGACGGGTGGGGTCGACTGAAGCTTTCTTT.

The genes are TRBV7-3 and TRBJ2-1, with no clear D. CDR1 is SGHTA and CDR2 is FQGTGA in the germline V gene. The ends were cut back, 1 base at V and 3 bases at J, with 10 bases in the middle. CDR3 length equals 15 residues. CDR3 bases: TGTGCCAGCAGCTTAATAGGGAACCTCTACAATGAGCAGTTCTTC. This translates into CASSLIGNLYNEQFF.